The present entry profiles one T cell receptor beta chain with its context. What it binds is not known. These data belong to a study of T cells in Graves' hyperthyroidism and ophthalmopathy. V dropped 5 bases and J dropped 7; count of bases not matched to a gene: 10. The CDR3 loop spans 14 amino acids. The germline CDR1 and CDR2 sequences are MRHNA and SNTAGT. Any patient presenting with uncontrolled infection, other autoimmune disease, pregnancy or lactation was left out. Diagnosis relied on clinical symptoms, serum thyroxine and TRAb, thyroid ultrasound and orbital computed tomography. Researchers amplified the TCR beta CDR3 regions from RNA transcripts. First-round RT-PCR with HTBI primers amplified the TCR CDR3 region. Via MiXCR, TCRdb re-called the multiplex PCR reads, giving one row per CDR3 protein. Among roughly 800,000 distinct CDR3 sequences listed, 35% to 45% were seen once. Whole-study results and caveats: Median prediction lead before ophthalmopathy onset was around 6.9 months with the model. Blood also held most thyroid clonotypes expanded beyond 0.001.

This clonotype originated in a man younger than 30 with Graves' hyperthyroidism. Input material: blood. The chain links TRBV6-4 to TRBJ1-2, with 7 bases fitting TRBD1. Written as DNA, the CDR3 is TGTGCCAGCAGTACTCCGACAGGGCTAGGTGGCTACACCTTC. It encodes CASSTPTGLGGYTF.